Below, 10 T cell receptor beta chains from the same sample are listed, as sequenced in a study of vaccination and CD4 T cells after COVID-19. Their cognate antigens are unknown. Researchers used the Oncomine TCR Beta short-read assay to sequence DNA from cultured CD4+ T cells. MiXCR, applied by TCRdb to the PCR reads, yields one record per CDR3 protein. The sample includes about 10,000 distinct CDR3 sequences, over 60% seen only once; the top ten take about 8.8%. Treatment specified: roughly ten-day PBMC culture with coronavirus spike peptide pools or control peptides (ViraFEST assay). The sequenced sample was CD4+ T cells from blood, cultured in vitro. The receptors shown here come from a human donor who had recovered from COVID-19.

The chain uses TRBV4-3 and TRBJ2-2, with 8 bases lining up with TRBD2. V dropped 4 bases and J dropped 6; count of bases not matched to a gene: 7. The CDR3 length is 15 residues. The V gene's germline CDR1 is LGHNA and CDR2 YSLEER. The CDR3: CASSRVGTRAGELFF. The CDR3 DNA follows: TGCGCCAGCAGCCGAGTGGGGACTAGGGCCGGGGAGCTGTTTTTT.

V and J are TRBV7-2 and TRBJ1-5; D is unclear. V was pared by 5 bases and J by 0 bases, with 23 bases between. Germline CDR1 and CDR2: SGHTA and FQGNSA. The length of the CDR3 is 19 residues. CDR3: CASSQRTGKEDFSNQPQHF. The CDR3 nucleotides are TGTGCCAGCAGCCAACGGACGGGCAAGGAGGATTTTAGCAATCAGCCCCAGCATTTT.

In its sample, this clonotype is medium-sized. The chain combines TRBV2 with TRBJ2-7; TRBD1 is a possible D gene (5 bases). Germline V gene data show CDR1 as SNHLY and CDR2 as FYNNEI. This CDR3 spans 14 amino acids. The V gene lost 8 bases and the J gene lost 2 bases, with 16 bases spanning the gap. The CDR3 reads CASCETTEAYEQYF. The CDR3 DNA follows: TGTGCCAGCTGCGAAACGACAGAAGCCTACGAGCAGTACTTC. The full variable domain, with the rest looked up from reference TRBV2 and TRBJ2-7, is EPEVTQTPSHQVTQMGQEVILRCVPISNHLYFYWYRQILGQKVEFLVSFYNNEISEKSEIFDDQFSVERPDGSNFTLKIRSTKLEDSAMYFCASCETTEAYEQYFGPGTRLTVT.

The genes are TRBV30 and TRBJ1-2; D may be TRBD1 (5 bases). The germline V and J ends were trimmed by 3 bases and 1 base, with 15 bases remaining between them. This CDR3 region has 15 residues. Germline-derived CDR1 and CDR2 are GTSNPN and SVGIG (reference sequence). The CDR3 region is CAWRGQGIGNYGYTF. The CDR3 DNA follows: TGTGCCTGGAGAGGGCAGGGCATCGGTAACTATGGCTACACCTTC.

V usage is TRBV7-2 and J usage is TRBJ2-3, with 11 nucleotides matching TRBD2. Germline values: CDR1 SGHTA, CDR2 FQGNSA. The CDR3 sequence is 16 residues long. The V segment lost 1 base and the J segment 10 bases; nucleotides outside the gene matches: 10. The DNA for the CDR3 is TGTGCCAGCAGCTTAGAACTAGCGGGAGAGGCAAGGGCGCAGTATTTT. This translates into CASSLELAGEARAQYF.

The count of this clonotype is one. The CDR3 DNA reads TGTGCCAGCAGTCCCTCAGGGATCTTAGGCTGGGACTATGGCTACACCTTC. This sequence encodes CASSPSGILGWDYGYTF. The chain carries TRBV6-1 and TRBJ1-2; weak D call: TRBD1 (5 bases). The CDR3 totals 17 residues. Trimming left V 5 bases short and J 3 bases short, with 22 bases between. The germline V gene has CDR1 MNHNS and CDR2 SASEGT.

The rearrangement joins TRBV15 to TRBJ1-4; no firm D call. The V gene's germline CDR1 is LNHNV and CDR2 YYDKDF (reference sequence). The CDR3 is 16 amino acids. Trimming removed 3 bases from V and 8 bases from J, with 19 bases in between. The CDR3: CATSSDRLGGGEKLFF. The DNA for the CDR3 is TGTGCCACCAGCAGCGACCGACTGGGCGGAGGCGAAAAACTGTTTTTT.

The chain couples TRBV6-5 to TRBJ1-2; D not certain. The CDR3 runs to 13 residues. With 2 bases removed from V and 4 bases from J, the gap between germline ends came to 8 bases. The germline V gene has CDR1 MNHEY and CDR2 SVGAGI. In DNA, the CDR3 is TGTGCCAGCAGTTACCAAGCGACCTATGGCTACACCTTC. Residues: CASSYQATYGYTF.

The chain has TRBV20-1 and TRBJ2-3; the D call may be TRBD1 or TRBD2 (5 bases each). Germline loops: CDR1 DFQATT, CDR2 SNEGSKA (reference sequence). The CDR3 totals 15 residues. Trimming cost V 6 bases and J 3 bases, with 19 bases left between them. The CDR3 DNA reads as TGCAGTGCAACGAGCCCACAGGAGCGGACAGATACGCAGTATTTT. This gives the protein CSATSPQERTDTQYF.

The CDR3 region is CASPLAGELFF. CDR3 bases: TGTGCCAGCCCCTTAGCCGGGGAGCTGTTTTTT. The chain uses TRBV7-9 and TRBJ2-2; D call uncertain. CDR1 is SEHNR and CDR2 is FQNEAQ in the germline V gene (reference sequence). The V end was cut by 8 bases, the J end by 6 bases, with 7 bases between. CDR3 size: 11 residues.